Listed below are T cell receptor beta chains from one sample, sequenced in a study of blood T cell repertoires in COVID-19. Produced via immunoSEQ multiplex PCR; TCRdb's table is partial and in-frame only. The sample contains 300,000 to 350,000 clones, about 88% of which appear only once. Sequenced material: peripheral blood. The receptor set was obtained from a woman in her sixties or seventies with COVID-19, enrolled during active disease. Each CDR3 is given with its conserved first and last residue.

TRBJ1-3 TRBV5-6 CASSRTDSGNTIYF
TRBJ2-5 TRBV3-1/TRBV3-2 CASSLQGAETQYF
TRBJ1-1 TRBV28 CASPNPEAFF
TRBJ1-2 TRBV20-1 CSASVPSATRPNYGYTF
TRBJ2-3 TRBV5-1 CASSRILAGATDTQYF
TRBJ2-7 TRBV19 CASSSGQGNYEQYF
TRBJ1-1 TRBV6-5 CASSRGSTEAFF
TRBJ1-2 TRBV15 CATSRQTGNYGYTF
TRBJ1-2 TRBV18 CASSPPHGTGGYGYTF
TRBJ1-5 TRBV6-5 CASRPRDRGNQPQHF